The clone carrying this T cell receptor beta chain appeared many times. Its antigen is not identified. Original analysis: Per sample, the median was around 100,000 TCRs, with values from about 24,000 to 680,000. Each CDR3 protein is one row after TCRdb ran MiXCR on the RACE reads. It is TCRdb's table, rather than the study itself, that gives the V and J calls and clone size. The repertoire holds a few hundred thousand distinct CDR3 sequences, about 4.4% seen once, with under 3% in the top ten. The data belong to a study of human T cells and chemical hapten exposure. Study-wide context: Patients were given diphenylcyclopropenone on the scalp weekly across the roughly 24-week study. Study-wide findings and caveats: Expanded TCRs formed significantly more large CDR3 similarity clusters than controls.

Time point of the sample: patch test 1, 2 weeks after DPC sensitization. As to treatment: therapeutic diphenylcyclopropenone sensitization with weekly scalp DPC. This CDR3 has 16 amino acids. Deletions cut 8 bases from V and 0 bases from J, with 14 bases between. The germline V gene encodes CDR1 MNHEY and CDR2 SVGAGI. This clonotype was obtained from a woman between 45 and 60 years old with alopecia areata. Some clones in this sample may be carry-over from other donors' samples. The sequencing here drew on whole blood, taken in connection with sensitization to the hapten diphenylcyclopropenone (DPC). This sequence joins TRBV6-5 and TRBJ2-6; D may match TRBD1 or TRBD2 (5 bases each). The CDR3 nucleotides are TGTGCCAGCTCTCCTAGGGGAGTCTCTGGGGCCAACGTCCTGACTTTC. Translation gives CASSPRGVSGANVLTF.